This T cell receptor beta chain derives from a study of blood T cell repertoires in COVID-19. For the study at large: Researchers got acute and convalescent COVID-19 samples from the United States, Italy and Spain.

CDR1 and CDR2 (germline): LNHDA, SQIVND (reference sequence). Trimming cost V 6 bases and J 7 bases; bases outside gene matches: 11. The CDR3 length is 15 residues. Assay: immunoSEQ multiplex PCR; the TCRdb copy retains only in-frame clones and omits some. The sample has roughly 250,000 clones, 70% to 90% seen once. The sequence derives from a man in his forties or fifties with acute or convalescent COVID-19. The sequencing input was peripheral blood. V usage is TRBV19 and J usage is TRBJ1-5; 8 bases align to TRBD1. CDR3: CASRGDRTGNQPQHF. The CDR3 DNA follows: TGTGCCAGTAGAGGGGATAGGACAGGGAACCAGCCCCAGCATTTT.